This T cell receptor (beta chain) was recovered during a study of B cell selection in AIRE deficiency. Findings and limits, study-wide: Shorter CDR3s marked shared Treg sequences, biased toward few non-templated insertions. Only TCRbeta was sequenced; 36.6% of shared healthy Treg sequences appeared in Tconv. In TCRBV usage, CDR3 length and diversity, patient Tconv and Treg cells matched healthy donors. Of some 4,000 shared Treg TCRbeta sequences, roughly 32% were healthy-donor-only and 9.3% patient-only.

This clone was seen a few times. Its antigen is undetermined. Conventional CD4 T cells were sorted as CD4+CD127+ cells. CDR1 and CDR2 from the germline V gene are SGHDT and YYEEEE. The germline V and J ends were trimmed by 4 bases and 12 bases, with 11 bases remaining between them. The CDR3 has 11 residues. TCRdb's copy holds only in-frame clones and misses some; the assay was immunoSEQ multiplex PCR. Here the sample spans about 22,000 clones, around 96% being singletons. The source is a human donor in good health. The chain joins TRBV5-6 to TRBJ2-1, with a weak D call TRBD1 (5 bases). The source material was CD4+CD127+ conventional T cells sorted from PBMCs. CDR3 coding DNA: TGTGCCAGCAGCAATGGACATAGGCAGTTCTTC. The encoded protein is CASSNGHRQFF.